This T cell receptor (beta chain) was retrieved from a study of blood T cells in healthy people across ages. General study points: In long-lived donors, naive CD4+ cell counts and diversity exceeded those of aged donors.

Only a few counts were recorded for this clonotype. Its antigen is unidentified. The second PCR ran 7 to 11 cycles with a sample-barcoded 5' primer and J-beta primers. The template-switch adaptor, which had 12 random nucleotides, put a tag on each cDNA molecule. TCRdb re-derived calls from the 5' RACE reads in MiXCR, one entry per CDR3 protein. This table has about 730,000 distinct CDR3 sequences, approximately 43% appearing once. This CDR3 is 15 amino acids long. The V gene end was trimmed by 1 base and the J gene end by 5 bases; junction bases not matched to a gene: 5. Germline CDR1 reads SGDLS; CDR2 reads YYNGEE.

The receptor was derived from a woman aged 55-69 years in good health. This chain connects TRBV9 to TRBJ2-3; TRBD2 matches at 9 bases. What was sequenced was blood. Written as DNA, the CDR3 is TGTGCCAGCAGCGTAATAGCGGGAGTAGGAGATACGCAGTATTTT. This encodes CASSVIAGVGDTQYF.